These T cell receptor beta chains were read from a single sample in a study of T cells in Graves' hyperthyroidism and ophthalmopathy. TCRdb called the multiplex PCR reads again in MiXCR, with one record for every CDR3 protein. The top ten clones hold 8.2% of a sample with 560,000 or so distinct CDR3 sequences, under 60% of them seen once. The material sequenced was peripheral blood or thyroid tissue (not recorded which). The receptors were gathered from a woman between 18 and 30 years old with Graves' hyperthyroidism. Both conserved end residues are part of each CDR3. A D gene is named only where the DNA matches it firmly. Only part of the rows carry a size: once, few, many, or a class if the clone is expanded.

d_call clone_size j_call v_call cdr3_aa cdr3_nt
. . TRBJ2-1 TRBV7-6 CASSRRGGPREQFF TGTGCCAGCAGCCGGCGGGGCGGGCCTCGGGAGCAGTTCTTC
. few TRBJ1-1 TRBV2 CAIPQGNTEAFF TGTGCCATACCACAGGGGAACACTGAAGCTTTCTTT
. once TRBJ1-2 TRBV29-1 CSVGREYGYTF TGCAGCGTAGGCAGGGAGTATGGCTACACCTTC
TRBD1 few TRBJ2-7 TRBV7-2 CASSFDRGIEQYF TGTGCCAGCAGCTTCGACAGGGGCATCGAGCAGTACTTC
TRBD1 . TRBJ1-6 TRBV11-2 CAMDRANSPLHF TGTGCCATGGACAGGGCGAATTCACCCCTCCACTTT
. . TRBJ2-5 TRBV2 CASSERDPQGETQYF TGTGCCAGCAGTGAACGGGACCCCCAGGGGGAGACCCAGTACTTC
. . TRBJ2-7 TRBV20-1 CSARAGRSLSEQYF TGCAGTGCTAGAGCGGGCAGGAGCCTATCCGAGCAGTACTTC
TRBD2 few TRBJ2-7 TRBV7-9 CASSFKVAGNSYEQYF TGTGCCAGCAGCTTTAAAGTAGCGGGGAACTCCTACGAGCAGTACTTC
. . TRBJ1-2 TRBV2 CASSEEGFGGYTF TGTGCCAGCAGTGAGGAGGGCTTTGGCGGCTACACCTTC
. . TRBJ1-5 TRBV9 CASCVDGSNQPQHF TGTGCCAGCTGCGTAGACGGAAGCAATCAGCCCCAGCATTTT
TRBD2 . TRBJ2-7 TRBV7-2 CASTILAGEFYEQYF TGTGCCAGCACCATACTAGCGGGAGAGTTCTACGAGCAGTACTTC
TRBD1 . TRBJ2-2 TRBV2 CARTGTAELFF TGTGCCCGCACCGGGACAGCGGAGCTGTTTTTT
. . TRBJ1-3 TRBV12-3/TRBV12-4 CASSFAGPEDTIYF TGTGCCAGCAGTTTCGCCGGACCGGAGGACACCATATATTTT
. few TRBJ1-3 TRBV29-1 CSVGESSGNTIYF TGCAGCGTTGGGGAAAGCTCTGGAAACACCATATATTTT
TRBD1 . TRBJ1-3 TRBV10-3 CASSQRQGSGHTIYF TGTGCCAGCAGTCAAAGACAGGGATCGGGACACACCATATATTTT